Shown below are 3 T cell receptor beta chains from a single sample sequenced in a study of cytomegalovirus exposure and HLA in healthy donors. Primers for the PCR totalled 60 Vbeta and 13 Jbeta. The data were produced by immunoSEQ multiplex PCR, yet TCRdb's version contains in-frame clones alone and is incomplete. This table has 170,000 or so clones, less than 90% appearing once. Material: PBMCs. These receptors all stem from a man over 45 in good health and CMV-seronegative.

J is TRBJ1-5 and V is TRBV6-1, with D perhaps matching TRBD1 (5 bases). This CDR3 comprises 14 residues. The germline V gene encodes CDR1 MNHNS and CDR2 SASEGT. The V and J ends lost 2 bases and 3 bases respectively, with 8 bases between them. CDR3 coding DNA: TGTGCCAGCAGTGAACAGGGTCCCAATCAGCCCCAGCATTTT. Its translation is CASSEQGPNQPQHF.

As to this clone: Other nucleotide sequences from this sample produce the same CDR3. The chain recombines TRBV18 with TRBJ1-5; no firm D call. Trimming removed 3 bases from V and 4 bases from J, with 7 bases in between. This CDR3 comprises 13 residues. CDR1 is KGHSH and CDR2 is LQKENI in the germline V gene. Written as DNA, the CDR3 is TGTGCCAGCTCACCGGGGAGAAATCAGCCCCAGCATTTT. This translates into CASSPGRNQPQHF.

The CDR3 coding sequence is TGCAGCCAACGACACGCAGATACGCAGTATTTT. Protein product: CSQRHADTQYF. The chain joins TRBV29-1 to TRBJ2-3; no clear D gene. Germline CDR1 reads SQVTM; CDR2 reads ANQGSEA. The CDR3 consists of 11 residues. Trimming shortened V by 8 bases and J by 4 bases, and 10 bases separated the two germline ends.